Given below is one T cell receptor beta chain in context. In the source study's methods: Estimates of nucleated cell counts were drawn from the amplification of reference gene primers. Clones were read by immunoSEQ multiplex PCR, and TCRdb kept only the in-frame ones, dropping some. V, J and clone size are those of that table, while D and trimming were read from the DNA. The sample has over 80,000 clones, about 74% seen once. The data belong to a study of blood T cell repertoires in COVID-19. At the level of the study: PBMCs, B-cell-depleted T cells, or T cells were the source of the cDNA or gDNA that made up the material.

The CDR3 is 13 amino acids. Germline V lookup: CDR1 SGHTA, CDR2 FQGNSA. V lost 5 bases to trimming and J lost 11 bases; unmatched junction nucleotides: 5. The chain combines TRBV7-2 with TRBJ2-4; 11 nucleotides agree with TRBD2. The sequencing input was peripheral blood. The receptor was isolated from an older man with COVID-19, enrolled during active disease. The CDR3 sequence is CASSLLAGDLQYF. CDR3 nucleotide sequence: TGTGCCAGCAGCCTACTAGCGGGAGATCTTCAGTACTTC.